This TCR beta chain was identified during a study of blood T cell repertoires in COVID-19 (dated by TCRdb to the early 2020s). Looking at the study overall: Samples from collaborators originated in the United States, Italy and Spain and spanned both the acute and convalescent phases of COVID-19. The repertoires were released in a freely available public database meant as a resource for research on the immune response to SARS-CoV-2. Samples were obtained from the ongoing ImmuneRACE study (first 160 participants) and from over a thousand subjects provided by 6 global collaborators. Where HLA class I and class II types were available, the types were taken from metadata supplied by the sample provider, not from assay-based typing. Subjects who had been exposed to COVID-19, were actively infected with it, or had recovered from it provided the deeply sampled blood TCRbeta repertoires that made up the dataset. The prospective study material was composed of cDNA or gDNA derived from T cells, B-cell-depleted T cells, or PBMCs. Nearly every sample came with metadata listing a de-identified subject ID, COVID-19 status, age in years and sex.

Whole blood was collected in K2EDTA tubes by collaborating institutions according to the institutions' own protocols. For TCRbeta analysis, collaborators shipped samples as frozen whole blood, isolated PBMCs, or DNA extracted from either of those sample types. The immunoSEQ Assay, a bias-controlled multiplex PCR, was used to amplify TCRbeta CDR3 regions from genomic DNA. The published analysis was carried out like this. The number of nucleated cells in each sample was estimated from the amplification of reference gene primers within the assay. Sequence reads were collapsed and filtered to measure the absolute abundance of every unique TCRbeta CDR3 rearrangement. Productive Simpson clonality was computed per sample as the square root of Simpson's diversity index over productive rearrangements. Imported from immuneACCESS, the table was reduced by TCRdb to in-frame sequences with V and J called. These copies leave out some clones; in studies compared against another copy, an unresolved V gene accounts for under half, and the cause of the remainder is not known. Clone size and V and J calls were adopted from that table, with D and trimming inferred from the DNA. The sample records approximately 260,000 clones, 70% to 90% of which are singletons. Of the sample, approximately 9.9% falls within the top ten clones.

Cut back by 8 bases and 4 bases, the V and J ends lie 18 bases apart. Inclusive of the bounding cysteine and phenylalanine, the CDR3 is 14 residues long. The sequence is cut down to CDR3 DNA, 42 bases in frame from base 1. CDR1 and CDR2 are read off the germline V gene as SGHRS and YFSETQ. Overall study results and their limits: Clinical and demographic metadata were provided uncurated, with the amount varying by source and participant.

This clone has a single count. It has no known antigen specificity. No much larger clone exists at a distance of one base, and base qualities are not known. This TCR derives from an older woman with acute or convalescent COVID-19. The sequence links TRBV5-1 to TRBJ2-5; a tentative D call is TRBD1 (5 bases match). Source material: peripheral blood. Here is the DNA: TGCGCCAGTACAAAGCCGGAAGGGGCAGAGACCCAGTACTTC. The resulting protein is CASTKPEGAETQYF.